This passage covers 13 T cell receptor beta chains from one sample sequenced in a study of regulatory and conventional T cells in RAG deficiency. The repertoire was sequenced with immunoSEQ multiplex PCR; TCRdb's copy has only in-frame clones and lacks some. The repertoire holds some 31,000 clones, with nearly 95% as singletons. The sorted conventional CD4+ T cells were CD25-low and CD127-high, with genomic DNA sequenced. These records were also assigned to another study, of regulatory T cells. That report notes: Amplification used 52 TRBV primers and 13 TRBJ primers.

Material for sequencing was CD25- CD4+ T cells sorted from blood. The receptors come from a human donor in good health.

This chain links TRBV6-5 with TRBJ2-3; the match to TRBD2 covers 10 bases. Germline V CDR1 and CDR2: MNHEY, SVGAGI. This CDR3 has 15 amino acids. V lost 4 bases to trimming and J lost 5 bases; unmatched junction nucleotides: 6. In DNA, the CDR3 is TGTGCCAGCAGTTTCAGCGGGGGGGCAAGAGATACGCAGTATTTT. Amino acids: CASSFSGGARDTQYF.

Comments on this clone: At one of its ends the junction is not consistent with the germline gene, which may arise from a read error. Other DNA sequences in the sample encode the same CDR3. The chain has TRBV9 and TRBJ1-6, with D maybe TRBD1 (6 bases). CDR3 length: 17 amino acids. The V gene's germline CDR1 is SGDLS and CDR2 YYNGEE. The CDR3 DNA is TGTGCCAGCAACTACCGAGGGGGGGACGGCTATAATTCCCCCCTCCACTTT. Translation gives CASNYRGGDGYNSPLHF.

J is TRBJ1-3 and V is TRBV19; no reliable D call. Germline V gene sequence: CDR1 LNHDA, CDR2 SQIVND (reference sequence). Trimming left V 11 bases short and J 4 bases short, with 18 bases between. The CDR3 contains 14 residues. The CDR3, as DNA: TGTGCCGCAAACAGAGGGCCTGGGGGAAACACCATATATTTT. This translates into CAANRGPGGNTIYF.

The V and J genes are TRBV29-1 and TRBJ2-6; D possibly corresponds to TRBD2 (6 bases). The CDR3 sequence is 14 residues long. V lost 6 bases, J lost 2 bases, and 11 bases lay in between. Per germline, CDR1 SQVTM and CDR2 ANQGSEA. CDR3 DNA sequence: TGCAGCGTACCCGGGGGAGCTGGGGCCAACGTCCTGACTTTC. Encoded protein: CSVPGGAGANVLTF.

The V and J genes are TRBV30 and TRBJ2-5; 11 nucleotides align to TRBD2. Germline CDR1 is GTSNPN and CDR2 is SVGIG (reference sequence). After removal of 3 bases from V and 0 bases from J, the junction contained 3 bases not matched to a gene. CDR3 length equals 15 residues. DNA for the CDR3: TGTGCCTGGAGCCCGGGACTAGCGGACCAAGAGACCCAGTACTTC. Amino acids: CAWSPGLADQETQYF.

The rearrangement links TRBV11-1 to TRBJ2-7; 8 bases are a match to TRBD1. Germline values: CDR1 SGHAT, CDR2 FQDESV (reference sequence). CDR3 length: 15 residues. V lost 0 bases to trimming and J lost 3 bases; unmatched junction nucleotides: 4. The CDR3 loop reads CASSLAYGQGYEQYF. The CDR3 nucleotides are TGTGCCAGCAGCTTAGCGTATGGACAGGGCTACGAGCAGTACTTC.

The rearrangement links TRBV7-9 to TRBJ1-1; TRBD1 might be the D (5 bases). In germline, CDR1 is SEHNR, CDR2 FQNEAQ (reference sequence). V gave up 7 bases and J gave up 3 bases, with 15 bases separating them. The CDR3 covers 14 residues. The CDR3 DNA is TGTGCCAGCACCACCCGGGGGGATTACACTGAAGCTTTCTTT. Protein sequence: CASTTRGDYTEAFF.

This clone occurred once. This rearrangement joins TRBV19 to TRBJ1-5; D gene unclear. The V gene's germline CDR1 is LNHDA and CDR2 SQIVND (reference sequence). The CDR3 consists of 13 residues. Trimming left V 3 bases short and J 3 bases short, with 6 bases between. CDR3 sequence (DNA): TGTGCCAGTAGTATTCAGATCAATCAGCCCCAGCATTTT. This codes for CASSIQINQPQHF.

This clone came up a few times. In nucleotides, the CDR3 is TGCGCCAGCAGTGTGGACAGGGGACCCAACGAGCAGTACTTC. This encodes CASSVDRGPNEQYF. The chain carries TRBV10-1 and TRBJ2-7, with TRBD1 matching over 9 bases. CDR1 is WNHNN and CDR2 is SYGVQD in the germline V gene (reference sequence). With V trimmed by 4 bases and J by 5 bases, 6 bases remained unmatched. The CDR3 spans 14 residues.

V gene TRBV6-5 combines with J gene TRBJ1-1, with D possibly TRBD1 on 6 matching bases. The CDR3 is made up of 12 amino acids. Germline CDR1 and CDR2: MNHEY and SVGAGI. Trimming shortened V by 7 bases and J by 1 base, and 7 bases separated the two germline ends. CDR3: CASTRGNTEAFF. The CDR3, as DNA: TGTGCCAGCACCAGGGGGAACACTGAAGCTTTCTTT.

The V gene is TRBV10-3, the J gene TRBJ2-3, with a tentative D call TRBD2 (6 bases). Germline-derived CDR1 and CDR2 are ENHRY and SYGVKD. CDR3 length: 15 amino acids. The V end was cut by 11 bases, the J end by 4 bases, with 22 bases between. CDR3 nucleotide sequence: TGTGCCTCAAACGTGGGGCTCGGCGGGGCAGATACGCAGTATTTT. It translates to CASNVGLGGADTQYF.

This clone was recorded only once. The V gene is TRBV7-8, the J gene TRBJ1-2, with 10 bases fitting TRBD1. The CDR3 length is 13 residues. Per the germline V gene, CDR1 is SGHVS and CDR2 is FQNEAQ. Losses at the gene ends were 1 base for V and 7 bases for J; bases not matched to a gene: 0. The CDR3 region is CASSLGTGGGYTF. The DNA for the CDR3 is TGTGCCAGCAGCTTAGGGACAGGGGGTGGCTACACCTTC.

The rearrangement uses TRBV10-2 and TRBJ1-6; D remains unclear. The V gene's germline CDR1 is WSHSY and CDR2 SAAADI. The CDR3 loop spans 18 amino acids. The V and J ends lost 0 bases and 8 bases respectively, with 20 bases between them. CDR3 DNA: TGCGCCAGCAGTGAGTCAAAATTTCCAATTCAGGCCTATTCACCCCTCCACTTT. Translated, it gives CASSESKFPIQAYSPLHF.